These 22 T cell receptor beta chains originate from one sample sequenced in a study of T cell responses to AZD1222 COVID-19 vaccine. Repertoires were generated with immunoSEQ multiplex PCR, while TCRdb's copy carries only in-frame clones and drops some. The sample has roughly 160,000 clones, 90% to 95% seen once. Sequencing used peripheral blood, obtained on day 0 of MenACWY control vaccination. Receptor source: an adult in good health.

This clone was picked up one time. The chain employs TRBV6-5 and TRBJ1-2; TRBD1 matches at 10 bases. The V and J ends lost 6 bases and 0 bases, in that order; junction bases with no gene match: 1. Per germline, CDR1 MNHEY and CDR2 SVGAGI. This CDR3 is built from 14 residues. CDR3 residues: CASRGQGANYGYTF. CDR3 in DNA: TGTGCCAGCAGAGGACAGGGGGCTAACTATGGCTACACCTTC.

The chain joins TRBV27 to TRBJ2-1; D gene uncertain. The CDR3 has 13 amino acids. Trimming stripped 6 bases from V and 4 bases from J, with 10 bases between. CDR1 is MNHEY, CDR2 SMNVEV, per germline (reference sequence). DNA for the CDR3: TGTGCCAGCAGCGTTCACAGATACAATGAGCAGTTCTTC. It specifies CASSVHRYNEQFF.

The gene calls are TRBV5-1 and TRBJ2-3; 12 bases agree with TRBD2. V lost 5 bases, J lost 6 bases, and 25 bases stayed unmatched. This CDR3 comprises 21 residues. Germline V gives CDR1 SGHRS, CDR2 YFSETQ. In nucleotides, the CDR3 is TGCGCCAGCAGACACGATGTTACTAGCGGGAGGAACCCTATACCAACGGATACGCAGTATTTT. Amino acid sequence: CASRHDVTSGRNPIPTDTQYF.

The gene calls are TRBV30 and TRBJ2-7; D remains unclear. The V end was cut by 0 bases, the J end by 3 bases, with 15 bases between. Germline CDR1 and CDR2: GTSNPN and SVGIG (reference sequence). The CDR3 extends over 15 amino acids. CDR3 DNA sequence: TGTGCCTGGAGTGTACCAAGGCGGACGTTCTACGAGCAGTACTTC. Protein: CAWSVPRRTFYEQYF.

The chain links TRBV19 to TRBJ1-2; D is perhaps TRBD1 (6 bases). The CDR3 length is 14 residues. The V end was cut by 3 bases, the J end by 5 bases, with 13 bases between. Germline CDR1 LNHDA, CDR2 SQIVND (reference sequence). This chain's CDR3 is CASSMAGAPYGYTF. The CDR3 bases are TGTGCCAGTAGTATGGCAGGGGCCCCTTATGGCTACACCTTC.

The J gene is TRBJ2-7, the V gene TRBV2; no firm D call. CDR1 SNHLY and CDR2 FYNNEI come from the germline V gene. The CDR3 runs 13 residues. The V and J ends lost 2 bases and 7 bases respectively, with 12 bases between them. As DNA, the CDR3 is TGTGCCAGCAGTGAACCCTTTGCGCAAGAGCAGTACTTC. It specifies CASSEPFAQEQYF.

The chain joins TRBV19 to TRBJ1-5, with D unresolved. The CDR3 totals 15 residues. Germline CDR1 LNHDA, CDR2 SQIVND (reference sequence). Trimming cost V 3 bases and J 0 bases, with 9 bases left between them. Written as DNA, the CDR3 is TGTGCCAGTAGTATTGGTGGGATTAGCAATCAGCCCCAGCATTTT. Its translation: CASSIGGISNQPQHF.

The rearrangement links TRBV7-8 to TRBJ1-2, with a weak D call TRBD1 (6 bases). Trimming removed 1 base from V and 0 bases from J, with 12 bases in between. Germline CDR1 SGHVS, CDR2 FQNEAQ. This CDR3 is 16 amino acids long. Here the CDR3 DNA reads TGTGCCAGCAGCTTAGAATGGGAGGGGGCTAACTATGGCTACACCTTC. Translation: CASSLEWEGANYGYTF.

This chain joins TRBV19 and TRBJ1-2; D possibly corresponds to TRBD1 (5 bases). Germline CDR1 LNHDA, CDR2 SQIVND (reference sequence). This CDR3 has 12 residues. The V end lost 7 bases, the J end lost 5 bases, and 11 bases lay between the germline ends. This chain's CDR3 is CASTSTGYGYTF. The CDR3, as DNA: TGTGCCAGTACATCAACAGGATATGGCTACACCTTC.

The J gene is TRBJ1-5, the V gene TRBV30; the D is unclear. Germline V gene lookup returns CDR1 GTSNPN and CDR2 SVGIG (reference sequence). V lost 4 bases, J lost 6 bases, and 10 bases lay in between. This CDR3 spans 12 amino acids. CDR3 in amino acids: CAWNKGSQPQHF. The CDR3 nucleotides are TGTGCCTGGAACAAGGGAAGTCAGCCCCAGCATTTT.

The chain recombines TRBV9 with TRBJ1-2; D gene ambiguous. The CDR3 runs to 14 residues. Looked up from germline, CDR1 is SGDLS and CDR2 is YYNGEE. Trimming left V 2 bases short and J 6 bases short, with 14 bases between. The CDR3 nucleotides read TGTGCCAGCAGCGTGGCTGCGGGATTTAATGGCTACACCTTC. Translated: CASSVAAGFNGYTF.

The chain couples TRBV5-6 to TRBJ2-1, with TRBD2 as a possible D gene (6 bases). V lost 2 bases and J 6 bases, leaving 12 bases between the germline ends. The germline CDR1 and CDR2 sequences are SGHDT and YYEEEE. The CDR3 consists of 14 residues. The CDR3 region has the DNA TGTGCCAGCAGCTTAGGGTTAGCGGTCAATGAGCAGTTCTTC. Its translation is CASSLGLAVNEQFF.

The chain carries TRBV6-2 or TRBV6-3 and TRBJ2-6; the D gene is possibly TRBD2 (5 bases). The CDR3 is made up of 16 amino acids. The V gene lost 0 bases and the J gene lost 1 base, with 7 bases spanning the gap. CDR1 is MNHEY, CDR2 SVGEGT, per germline. In DNA, the CDR3 is TGTGCCAGCAGTTACTCAGGGAGTTCTGGGGCCAACGTCCTGACTTTC. This translates into CASSYSGSSGANVLTF.

J is TRBJ2-1 and V is TRBV30, with 7 bases identical to TRBD2. CDR3 length: 13 amino acids. With V trimmed by 3 bases and J by 6 bases, 5 bases remained unmatched. Germline V lookup: CDR1 GTSNPN, CDR2 SVGIG (reference sequence). The CDR3 DNA reads as TGTGCCTGGAGGGGAGTAGCGGGCAATGAGCAGTTCTTC. Protein product: CAWRGVAGNEQFF.

The chain couples TRBV29-1 to TRBJ1-2; 12 bases fit TRBD1. J lost 7 bases, V lost 3 bases, and 6 bases had no gene match. The CDR3 totals 14 residues. CDR1 and CDR2 (germline): SQVTM, ANQGSEA. The CDR3 loop is CSVEPGQGASGYTF. CDR3 sequence (DNA): TGCAGCGTTGAGCCGGGACAGGGGGCTTCTGGCTACACCTTC.

This clone showed up just once. This rearrangement joins TRBV10-2 to TRBJ2-1; D possibly corresponds to TRBD1 (5 bases). Looked up from germline, CDR1 is WSHSY and CDR2 is SAAADI. The CDR3 spans 15 residues. With 6 bases removed from V and 8 bases from J, the gap between germline ends came to 20 bases. This CDR3 is CASRDMRRLGDEQFF. CDR3 DNA sequence: TGCGCCAGCAGGGACATGAGGAGATTAGGCGATGAGCAGTTCTTC.

This rearrangement joins TRBV9 to TRBJ2-1; D is undetermined. CDR1 and CDR2 from the germline V gene are SGDLS and YYNGEE. There are 16 residues in the CDR3. V lost 4 bases and J lost 4, with 18 bases in between. The CDR3 reads CASSPPKSSGYNEQFF. The DNA of the CDR3 is TGTGCCAGCAGCCCTCCGAAGAGCTCGGGTTACAATGAGCAGTTCTTC. Combining the CDR3 with reference TRBV9 and TRBJ2-1 gives the whole variable domain DSGVTQTPKHLITATGQRVTLRCSPRSGDLSVYWYQQSLDQGLQFLIQYYNGEERAKGNILERFSAQQFPDLHSELNLSSLELGDSALYFCASSPPKSSGYNEQFFGPGTRLTVL.

The CDR3, as DNA: TGTGCCAGCAGGCGGGACAGGGAAAACGAGCAGTACTTC. This translates into CASRRDRENEQYF. The V call is TRBV12-3 or TRBV12-4, the J call TRBJ2-7; 9 bases agree with TRBD1. The CDR3 is 13 amino acids. With 6 bases clipped from V and 5 bases from J, the junction kept 5 bases outside the gene matches.

The chain links TRBV13 to TRBJ2-1; 13 positions match TRBD2. V lost 5 bases, J lost 4 bases, and 8 bases stayed unmatched. Germline CDR1 PRHDT, CDR2 FYEKMQ (reference sequence). The CDR3 has 17 residues. Written as DNA, the CDR3 is TGTGCCAGCAGCACTAGACTAGCGGGAGGCCAATACAATGAGCAGTTCTTC. Its protein product is CASSTRLAGGQYNEQFF. The complete variable domain, with remaining parts taken from reference TRBV13 and TRBJ2-1, reads AAGVIQSPRHLIKEKRETATLKCYPIPRHDTVYWYQQGPGQDPQFLISFYEKMQSDKGSIPDRFSAQQFSDYHSELNMSSLELGDSALYFCASSTRLAGGQYNEQFFGPGTRLTVL.

The CDR3 reads CASSLASSGELFF. DNA for the CDR3: TGTGCCAGCAGCTTAGCGTCTAGCGGGGAGCTGTTTTTT. The chain joins TRBV7-2 to TRBJ2-2; D gene uncertain. The CDR3 has 13 residues. V dropped 0 bases and J dropped 7 bases, with 6 bases sitting between them. CDR1 SGHTA and CDR2 FQGNSA come from the germline V gene.

V usage is TRBV4-1 and J usage is TRBJ1-1; 7 positions match TRBD1. The germline V gene encodes CDR1 MGHRA and CDR2 YSYEKL. Trimming removed 1 base from V and 4 bases from J; junction bases left unmatched: 9. The CDR3 has 16 residues. CDR3 nucleotide sequence: TGCGCCAGCAGCCAAGGGTCTAATGCAGGGGGCACTGAAGCTTTCTTT. Its translation is CASSQGSNAGGTEAFF.

The chain joins TRBV11-1 to TRBJ2-3, with 14 bases matching TRBD2. With 6 bases clipped from V and 6 bases from J, the junction kept 2 bases outside the gene matches. This CDR3 comprises 14 residues. Germline V lookup: CDR1 SGHAT, CDR2 FQDESV (reference sequence). DNA for the CDR3: TGTGCCAGCAGGGGACTAGCGGGAGTTGATACGCAGTATTTT. Amino acid sequence: CASRGLAGVDTQYF.